This T cell receptor beta chain was documented in a study of OX40 agonist ivuxolimab in advanced cancers. About the study as a whole: Ivuxolimab, which targeted the costimulatory receptor OX40 (CD134), was an agonistic, fully human IgG2 monoclonal antibody. Intravenous ivuxolimab was administered to patients every 2 weeks at six dose levels: 0.01, 0.1, 0.3, 1.5, 3 and 10 mg/kg. Of the approximately 50 patients in dose escalation, around 20 had hepatocellular carcinoma, about 15 had melanoma, 9 had renal cell carcinoma and 9 had head and neck cancer. In the dose-escalation cohort, roughly 80% of patients were male, and the mean age was approximately 55 years, with a range of about 20 to 79. Patients were allowed to have had prior anti-PD-1, anti-PD-L1 or anti-CTLA-4 therapy, and roughly 40% of the dose-escalation patients had previously received checkpoint inhibitors. Partial responses were achieved by three dose-escalation patients, of whom one had hepatocellular carcinoma and two had cutaneous melanoma. The purpose of peripheral TCRbeta sequencing was to test whether ivuxolimab changed TCR sequence diversity and led to clonal T-cell expansion. The paper covers the monotherapy dose-escalation part of the phase I ivuxolimab trial, which included N ≈ 50 patients.

Sequences SGDLS (CDR1) and YYNGEE (CDR2) are obtained from the germline V gene. Counted from cysteine to phenylalanine, this CDR3 has 13 amino acids. Only the CDR3 portion is preserved as DNA: 39 bases, with reading frame beginning at the first base. Relative to germline, V is 0 bases shorter and J is 2 bases shorter, with 4 bases between their ends. Genomic DNA was isolated from the sorted cells so that the TCRbeta CDR3 region could be sequenced. The immunoSEQ Assay was used for sequencing of TCRbeta CDR3 regions. Not all clones reach the TCRdb copy of this immuneACCESS table, which keeps in-frame sequences only. Checked studies attribute under half of the gap to unresolved V genes and leave the rest unexplained. Recorded for this sample are approximately 72,000 clones; 88% of them occurred a single time. The ten top clones hold 0.86% of the sample. Findings and caveats that apply to the study as a whole: Low levels of normalized T-cell clonal expansion were also seen in some patients who did not respond. Clonal expansion of both CD4+ and CD8+ blood T cells was observed from baseline to week 6 at doses 0.1 to 3.0 mg/kg. Antigen specificity was not determined for the clonally expanded peripheral T cells. Partial responders in the 0.1-3.0 mg/kg groups had among the lowest normalized peripheral clonal expansion, especially among CD8+ T cells. After ivuxolimab, CD8+ T cells had more expanded clones than CD4+ T cells on average.

Patients with autoimmune disease history or receiving systemic immunosuppression were excluded from the trial. Peripheral blood for TCR sequencing was drawn from every dose cohort at baseline, at cycle 4 day 1 and at cycle 7 day 1. Samples came from an open-label, multicenter, first-in-human phase I dose-escalation trial of ivuxolimab. Adults with locally advanced or metastatic melanoma, renal cell carcinoma, hepatocellular carcinoma or head and neck squamous cell carcinoma were enrolled in the trial. CD4+ and CD8+ T cells were sorted separately from peripheral blood before TCR sequencing. To note about this clone: It has no known antigen specificity. No per-base quality is available; no much larger clone lies one base away.

The source of this sequence is an adult with an advanced solid tumor such as melanoma, head and neck, liver or kidney cancer. Sequenced material: CD4+ or CD8+ T cells sorted from blood, taken in a trial of the OX40 agonist ivuxolimab. The V gene is TRBV9 and the J gene is TRBJ2-3, with the D gene too uncertain to name. CDR3 sequence: CASSVAITDTQYF. The nucleotides are TGTGCCAGCAGCGTAGCTATCACAGATACGCAGTATTTT.